Sequencing of this TCR beta chain was carried out in a study of blood T cell repertoires in COVID-19. As for the study in general: Researchers got acute and convalescent COVID-19 samples from the United States, Italy and Spain. PBMCs, B-cell-depleted T cells, or T cells provided the cDNA or gDNA that made up the material.

Source study methods: Amplified reference gene primers provided the basis for estimating nucleated cell counts. The assay was immunoSEQ multiplex PCR, and TCRdb's table has in-frame clones only and misses some. V, J and clone size are taken as reported in that table, and D and trimming were inferred from the DNA itself. The sample lists roughly 120,000 clones, 60% to 85% occurring once. This clone was counted between two and nine times. The CDR3 runs to 11 residues. With 6 bases clipped from V and 4 bases from J, the junction kept 1 base outside the gene matches. The germline CDR1 and CDR2 sequences are SQVTM and ANQGSEA.

The chain links TRBV29-1 to TRBJ2-7, with 9 bases matching TRBD1. Sample: peripheral blood. The clonotype originates from a man aged 65-85 years with acute or convalescent COVID-19. CDR3 sequence: CSVDRGYEQYF. Written as DNA, the CDR3 is TGCAGCGTGGACAGGGGTTACGAGCAGTACTTC.